The text below deals with one T cell receptor (beta chain). The data stem from a study of blood T cell repertoires in COVID-19. The V end lost 3 bases, the J end lost 2 bases, and 10 bases lay between the germline ends. CDR3 size: 14 residues. Germline V CDR1 and CDR2: SGHRS, YFSETQ. Some clones are missing from TCRdb's copy, which holds only in-frame ones; the method was immunoSEQ multiplex PCR. This table has approximately 250,000 clones, over 80% appearing once. The clonotype originates from a woman in her thirties with acute COVID-19. Sequencing was performed on PBMCs or T cells enriched from blood (not recorded which). The chain has TRBV5-1 and TRBJ2-3, with a weak D call TRBD2 (6 bases). The CDR3 protein is CASSSGTYTDTQYF. CDR3 in DNA: TGCGCCAGCAGCTCCGGGACTTACACAGATACGCAGTATTTT.